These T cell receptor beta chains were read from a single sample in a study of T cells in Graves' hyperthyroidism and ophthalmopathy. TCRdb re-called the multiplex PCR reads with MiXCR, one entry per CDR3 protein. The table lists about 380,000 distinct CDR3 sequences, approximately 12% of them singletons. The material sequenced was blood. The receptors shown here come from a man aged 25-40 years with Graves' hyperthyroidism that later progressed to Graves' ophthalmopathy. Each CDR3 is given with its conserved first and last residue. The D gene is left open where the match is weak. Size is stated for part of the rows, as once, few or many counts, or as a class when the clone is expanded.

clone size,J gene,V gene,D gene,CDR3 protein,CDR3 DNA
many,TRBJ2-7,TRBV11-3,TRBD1,CASSVTGTGWEQYF,TGTGCCAGCAGCGTCACCGGGACAGGCTGGGAGCAGTACTTC
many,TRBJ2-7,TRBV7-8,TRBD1,CASSGRSGGYEQYF,TGTGCCAGCAGCGGCCGCTCAGGGGGCTACGAGCAGTACTTC
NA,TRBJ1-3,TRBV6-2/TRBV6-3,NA,CASSYGEGASGNTIYF,TGTGCCAGCAGTTACGGGGAGGGCGCCTCTGGAAACACCATATATTTT
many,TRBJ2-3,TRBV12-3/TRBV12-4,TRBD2,CASSSMGGSTDTQYF,TGTGCCAGCAGCTCCATGGGGGGGAGCACAGATACGCAGTATTTT
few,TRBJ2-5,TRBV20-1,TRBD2,CSARDAGLAGGGDQYF,TGCAGTGCTAGAGATGCAGGACTAGCGGGGGGGGGGGACCAGTACTTC
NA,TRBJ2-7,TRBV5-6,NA,CASSLGQGPSDEQYF,TGTGCCAGCAGCTTGGGGCAGGGGCCCTCAGATGAGCAGTACTTC
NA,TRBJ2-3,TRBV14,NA,CASSQEEGASSTDTQYF,TGTGCCAGCAGCCAAGAGGAGGGGGCAAGTTCAACAGATACGCAGTATTTT
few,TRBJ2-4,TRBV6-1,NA,CASSEIAGAGGIIQYF,TGTGCCAGCAGTGAAATCGCAGGGGCCGGGGGGATCATTCAGTACTTC
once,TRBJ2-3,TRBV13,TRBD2,CASSRSRLGLAGTDTQYF,TGTGCCAGCAGCCGAAGTCGTCTGGGACTAGCGGGCACAGATACGCAGTATTTT
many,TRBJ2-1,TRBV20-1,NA,CSATPNVGNEQFF,TGCAGTGCGACCCCGAATGTTGGAAATGAGCAGTTCTTC
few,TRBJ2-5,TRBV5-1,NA,CASRFFEGRETQYF,TGCGCCAGCAGGTTCTTTGAGGGGCGTGAGACCCAGTACTTC
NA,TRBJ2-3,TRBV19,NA,CASSIVRVGDTQYF,TGTGCCAGTAGTATAGTCAGGGTCGGAGATACGCAGTATTTT
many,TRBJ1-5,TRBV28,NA,CASSPGKVSNQPQHF,TGTGCCAGCAGCCCAGGGAAGGTGAGCAATCAGCCCCAGCATTTT
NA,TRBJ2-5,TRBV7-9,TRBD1,CASSSRDSSQETQYF,TGTGCCAGCAGCTCCCGGGACAGTTCACAAGAGACCCAGTACTTC
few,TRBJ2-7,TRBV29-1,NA,CSAQLVQPNYEQYF,TGCAGCGCCCAGCTCGTTCAGCCAAACTACGAGCAGTACTTC
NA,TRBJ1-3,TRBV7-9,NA,CASSWGWRDSGNTIYF,TGTGCCAGCAGCTGGGGATGGAGGGACTCTGGAAACACCATATATTTT
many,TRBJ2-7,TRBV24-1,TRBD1,CATSDLRRDRITYEQYF,TGTGCCACCAGTGATTTGCGTAGGGACAGGATCACCTACGAGCAGTACTTC
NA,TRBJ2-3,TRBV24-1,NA,CATSDPGRTDTQYF,TGTGCCACCAGTGACCCGGGACGGACAGATACGCAGTATTTT
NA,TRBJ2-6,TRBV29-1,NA,CSVKLGGANVLTF,TGCAGCGTTAAGCTCGGTGGGGCCAACGTCCTGACTTTC
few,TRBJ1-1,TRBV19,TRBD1,CASSSAGTGITEAFF,TGTGCCAGTAGTTCGGCCGGGACAGGGATCACTGAAGCTTTCTTT
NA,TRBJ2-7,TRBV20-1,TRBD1,CSASPGGTGSLGQYF,TGCAGTGCTAGCCCCGGAGGGACAGGGAGCCTGGGGCAGTACTTC
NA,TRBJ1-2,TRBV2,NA,CASTYNTNYGYTF,TGTGCCAGCACCTACAACACTAACTATGGCTACACCTTC
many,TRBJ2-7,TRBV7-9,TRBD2,CASGGGLSYEQYF,TGTGCCAGCGGCGGGGGGTTATCCTACGAGCAGTACTTC
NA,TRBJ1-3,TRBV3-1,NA,CASSQDEYGRNTIYF,TGTGCCAGCAGCCAAGATGAGTACGGGAGAAACACCATATATTTT
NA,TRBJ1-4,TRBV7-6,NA,CASSSRQFSNEKLFF,TGTGCCAGCAGCTCCAGACAGTTCTCTAATGAAAAACTGTTTTTT
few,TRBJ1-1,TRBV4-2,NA,CASSQDGGKDTEAFF,TGTGCCAGCAGCCAAGATGGGGGAAAGGACACTGAAGCTTTCTTT
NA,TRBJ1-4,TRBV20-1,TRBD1,CSAHDRGTEKLFF,TGCAGTGCTCACGACAGGGGTACTGAAAAACTGTTTTTT
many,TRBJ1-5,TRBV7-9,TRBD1,CASSLGQGTQPQHF,TGTGCCAGCAGCTTAGGACAGGGGACTCAGCCCCAGCATTTT
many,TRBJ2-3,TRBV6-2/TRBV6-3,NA,CASSYGTDTQYF,TGTGCCAGCAGTTACGGCACAGATACGCAGTATTTT
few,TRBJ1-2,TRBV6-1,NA,CASSKMEAGYYGYTF,TGTGCCAGCAGTAAGATGGAGGCAGGTTACTATGGCTACACCTTC
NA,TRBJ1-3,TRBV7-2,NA,CASSASQGSSGNTIYF,TGTGCCAGCAGCGCCTCGCAGGGGAGCTCTGGAAACACCATATATTTT
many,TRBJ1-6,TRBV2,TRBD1,CASSERTGGNSPLHF,TGTGCCAGCAGTGAGAGGACAGGAGGAAACTCACCCCTCCACTTT
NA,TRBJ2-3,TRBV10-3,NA,CAIQGSGGAADTQYF,TGTGCCATCCAAGGTTCTGGGGGGGCCGCGGATACGCAGTATTTT
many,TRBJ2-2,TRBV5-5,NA,CASSWTWRRSNTGELFF,TGTGCCAGCAGCTGGACCTGGCGCAGGTCGAACACCGGGGAGCTGTTTTTT
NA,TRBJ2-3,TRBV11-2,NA,CASSLAIGQITDTQYF,TGTGCCAGCAGCTTAGCGATTGGACAAATCACAGATACGCAGTATTTT
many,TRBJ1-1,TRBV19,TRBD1,CASSARPGQDEAFF,TGTGCCAGTAGTGCCCGACCGGGACAGGATGAAGCTTTCTTT
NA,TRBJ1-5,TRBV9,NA,CASSTEWTSGNQPQHF,TGTGCCAGCAGCACCGAATGGACATCAGGCAATCAGCCCCAGCATTTT
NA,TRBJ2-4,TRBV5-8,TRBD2,CASSSRTSGGIFSIQYF,TGTGCCAGCAGCTCACGGACTAGCGGGGGGATCTTCAGCATTCAGTACTTC
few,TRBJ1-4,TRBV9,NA,CASSAGGTTNEKLFF,TGTGCCAGCAGCGCGGGGGGTACAACTAATGAAAAACTGTTTTTT
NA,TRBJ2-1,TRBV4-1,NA,CASSSRQVDNEQFF,TGCGCCAGCAGCTCTAGACAGGTGGACAATGAGCAGTTCTTC
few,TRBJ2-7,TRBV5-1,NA,CASSLVPDTYEQYF,TGCGCCAGCAGCTTGGTCCCGGATACCTACGAGCAGTACTTC
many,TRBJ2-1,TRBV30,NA,CAWKVSGGEANEQFF,TGTGCCTGGAAAGTCTCTGGCGGGGAAGCGAATGAGCAGTTCTTC
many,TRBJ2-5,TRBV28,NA,CASSWGRETQYF,TGTGCCAGCAGTTGGGGGCGAGAGACCCAGTACTTC